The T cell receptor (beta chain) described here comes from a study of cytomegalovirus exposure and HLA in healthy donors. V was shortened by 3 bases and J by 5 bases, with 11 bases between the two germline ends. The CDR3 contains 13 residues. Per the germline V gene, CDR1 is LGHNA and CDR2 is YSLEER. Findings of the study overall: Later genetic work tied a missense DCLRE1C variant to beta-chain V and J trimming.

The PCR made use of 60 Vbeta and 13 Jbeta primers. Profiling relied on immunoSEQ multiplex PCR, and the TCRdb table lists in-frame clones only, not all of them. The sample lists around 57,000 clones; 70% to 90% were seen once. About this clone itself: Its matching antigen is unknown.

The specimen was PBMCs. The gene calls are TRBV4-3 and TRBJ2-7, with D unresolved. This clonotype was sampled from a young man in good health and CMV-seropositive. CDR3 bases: TGCGCCAGCAGCCAGGGTGAAAGCGACGAGCAGTACTTC. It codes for CASSQGESDEQYF.